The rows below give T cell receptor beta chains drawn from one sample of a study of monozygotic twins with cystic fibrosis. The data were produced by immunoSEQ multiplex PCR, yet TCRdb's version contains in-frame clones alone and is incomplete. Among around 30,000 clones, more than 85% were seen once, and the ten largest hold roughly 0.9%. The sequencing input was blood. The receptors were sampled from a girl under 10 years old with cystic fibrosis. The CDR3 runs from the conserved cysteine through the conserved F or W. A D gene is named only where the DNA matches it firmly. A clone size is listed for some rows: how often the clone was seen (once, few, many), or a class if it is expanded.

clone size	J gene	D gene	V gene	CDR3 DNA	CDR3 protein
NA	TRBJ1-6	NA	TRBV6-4	TGTGCCAGCAGTCTGGAGGGGGGACGCGGTAATTCACCCCTCCACTTT	CASSLEGGRGNSPLHF
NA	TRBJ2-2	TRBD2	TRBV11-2	TGTGCCAGCCTCCCTGGGTGGGAGGGCCGAGGGGAGCTGTTTTTT	CASLPGWEGRGELFF
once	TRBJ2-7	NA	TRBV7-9	TGTGCCAGCAGCTTAGTTTCCGACGAGCAGTACTTC	CASSLVSDEQYF
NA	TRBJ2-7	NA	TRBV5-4	TGTGCCAGCAGCTTCCAGGGAGTGTACGAGCAGTACTTC	CASSFQGVYEQYF
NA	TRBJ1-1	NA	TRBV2	TGTGCCAGTACAACCGGCACTCTGAACACTGAAGCTTTCTTT	CASTTGTLNTEAFF
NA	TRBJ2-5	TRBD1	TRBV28	TGTGCCAGCAGTTTATTATTCGGGACAGGGGTGAAGACCCAGTACTTC	CASSLLFGTGVKTQYF
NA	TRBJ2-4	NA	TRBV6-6	TGTGCCAGCATTCCCGGGGATGGTTTAGCCAAAAACATTCAGTACTTC	CASIPGDGLAKNIQYF
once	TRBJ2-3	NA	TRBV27	TGTGCCAGCAGTTCCGCTGCCGGCACAGATACGCAGTATTTT	CASSSAAGTDTQYF
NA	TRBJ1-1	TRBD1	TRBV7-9	TGTGCCAGCAGCGCGCTAACAGGGGTGCACGTTGAAGCTTTCTTT	CASSALTGVHVEAFF
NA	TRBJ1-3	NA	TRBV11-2	TGTGCCAGCAGCTTAGACAGGGCCGGAAACACCATATATTTT	CASSLDRAGNTIYF
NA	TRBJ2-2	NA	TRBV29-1	TGCAGCGTTGTGGTCGGGGGGCAGACGAACACCGGGGAGCTGTTTTTT	CSVVVGGQTNTGELFF
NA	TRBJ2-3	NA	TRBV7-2	TGTGCCAGCAGCTCCAACCGGGGCCCGCAGTATTTT	CASSSNRGPQYF
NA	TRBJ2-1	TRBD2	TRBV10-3	TGTGCCATCAGTGAGTCGAAGGGCGGGAGGGGCGACAATGAGCAGTTCTTC	CAISESKGGRGDNEQFF
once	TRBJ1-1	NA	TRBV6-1	TGTGCCAGCAGTGATCAGGGGACGAACACTGAAGCTTTCTTT	CASSDQGTNTEAFF
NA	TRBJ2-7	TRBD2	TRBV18	TGTGCCAGCTCACCGTCAGGCGGGAGTCTCAACGAGCAGTACTTC	CASSPSGGSLNEQYF
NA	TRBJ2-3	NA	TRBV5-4	TGTGCCAGCAGCCTCCGACAGGGCACAGATACGCAGTATTTT	CASSLRQGTDTQYF
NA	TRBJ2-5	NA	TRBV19	TGTGCCAGTAGTATAGGTAACGAAGAGACCCAGTACTTC	CASSIGNEETQYF
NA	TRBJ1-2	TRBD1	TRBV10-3	TGTGCCGCCGGGGGAAACAGGGGGGAATCTGGCTACACCTTC	CAAGGNRGESGYTF
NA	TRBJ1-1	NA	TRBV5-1	TGCGCCAGCAGCTTTTCCGGGGAGGGCATGAACACTGAAGCTTTCTTT	CASSFSGEGMNTEAFF
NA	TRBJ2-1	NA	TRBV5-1	TGCGCCAGCAGCCCCAGGGTAGCGGCTGACAATGAGCAGTTCTTC	CASSPRVAADNEQFF
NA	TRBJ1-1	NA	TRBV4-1	TGCGCCAGCAGCCTCTCACAGGTCTTGAACACTGAAGCTTTCTTT	CASSLSQVLNTEAFF
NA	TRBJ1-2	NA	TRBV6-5	TGTGCCAGCAACCCGGGGGCAGGGGACGACTACACCTTC	CASNPGAGDDYTF
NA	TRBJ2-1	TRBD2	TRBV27	TGTGCCAGCAGTTCAATCCTAGGGACTAGCGGGAGTAATGAGCAGTTCTTC	CASSSILGTSGSNEQFF